The source of this T cell receptor beta chain is a study of control samples from healthy donors and cancer patients. Libraries were prepared by immunoSEQ multiplex PCR; TCRdb keeps only in-frame clonotypes and omits some of them. Among tens of thousands of clones, approximately 91% were seen once, and the ten largest hold 5.5% to 7.5%. The germline CDR1 and CDR2 sequences are SEHNR and FQNEAQ (reference sequence). This CDR3 has 18 amino acids. Trimming removed 4 bases at V and 0 bases at J, with 18 bases between. The TCR was taken from a man aged 50-60 years in good health. Specimen: blood. The chain couples TRBV7-9 to TRBJ1-4; D unresolved. CDR3 sequence (DNA): TGTGCCAGCAGCTGGACCGGGCCTGGCAAAACAACTAATGAAAAACTGTTTTTT. Its translation is CASSWTGPGKTTNEKLFF.